The following is a TCR beta chain sequence with its context. The source of the sample is a study of cytomegalovirus exposure and HLA in healthy donors. Germline assignment: CDR1 GTSNPN and CDR2 SVGIG (reference sequence). CDR3 length equals 13 residues. Between the trimmed V and J ends, which lost 6 bases and 7 bases, there was a span of 16 bases. Clones were read by immunoSEQ multiplex PCR, and TCRdb kept only the in-frame ones, dropping some. In the table there are 90,000 to 120,000 clones, about 85% of which are singletons. V is TRBV30 and J is TRBJ2-1; D is perhaps TRBD2 (6 bases). The TCR sequence derives from a woman younger than 30 in good health and CMV-seronegative. The sequenced sample was PBMCs. For the CDR3, the DNA is TGTGCCTGTAGCGGCCCCTACCTAAATGAGCAGTTCTTC. It translates to CACSGPYLNEQFF.